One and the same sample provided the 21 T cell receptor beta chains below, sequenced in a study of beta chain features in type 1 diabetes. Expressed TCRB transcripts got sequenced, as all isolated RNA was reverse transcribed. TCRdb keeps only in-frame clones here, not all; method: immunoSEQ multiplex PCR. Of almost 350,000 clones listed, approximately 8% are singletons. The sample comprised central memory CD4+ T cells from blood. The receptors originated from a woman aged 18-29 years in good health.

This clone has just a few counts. The CDR3 sequence is CASSSLGGGYTF. CDR3 bases: TGTGCCAGCAGTTCCCTGGGAGGTGGCTACACCTTC. The chain uses TRBV28 and TRBJ1-2; D remains unclear. The length of the CDR3 is 12 residues. V was cut by 4 bases and J by 7 bases, with 10 bases left in between. Germline V gene sequence: CDR1 MDHEN, CDR2 SYDVKM.

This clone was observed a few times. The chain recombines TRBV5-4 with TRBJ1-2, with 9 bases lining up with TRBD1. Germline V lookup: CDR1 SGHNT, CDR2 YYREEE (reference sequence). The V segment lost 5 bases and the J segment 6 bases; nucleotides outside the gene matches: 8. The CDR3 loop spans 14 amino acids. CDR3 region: CASRRTGGRDGYTF. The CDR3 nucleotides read TGTGCCAGCAGGCGTACAGGGGGCCGTGATGGCTACACCTTC.

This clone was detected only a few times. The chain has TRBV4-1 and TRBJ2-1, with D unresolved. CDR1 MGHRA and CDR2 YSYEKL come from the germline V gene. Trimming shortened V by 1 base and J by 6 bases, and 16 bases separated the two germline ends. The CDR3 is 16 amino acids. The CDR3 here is CASSQVLPGLGNEQFF. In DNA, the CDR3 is TGCGCCAGCAGCCAAGTGTTACCGGGTTTAGGCAATGAGCAGTTCTTC.

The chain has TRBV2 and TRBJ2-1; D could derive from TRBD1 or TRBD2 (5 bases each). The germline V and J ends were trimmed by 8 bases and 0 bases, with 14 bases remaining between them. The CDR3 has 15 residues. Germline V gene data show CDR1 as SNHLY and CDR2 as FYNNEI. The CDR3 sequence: CASGGGGSSYNEQFF. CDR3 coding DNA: TGTGCCAGCGGGGGTGGCGGCAGCTCCTACAATGAGCAGTTCTTC.

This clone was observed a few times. As DNA, the CDR3 is TGTGCCAGCAGTTTAATTACAGACTGGCAGCCCCAGCATTTT. Translation gives CASSLITDWQPQHF. This sequence joins TRBV28 and TRBJ1-5; D is unclear. This CDR3 contains 14 residues. The ends were cut back, 2 bases at V and 7 bases at J, with 12 bases in the middle. Germline values: CDR1 MDHEN, CDR2 SYDVKM.

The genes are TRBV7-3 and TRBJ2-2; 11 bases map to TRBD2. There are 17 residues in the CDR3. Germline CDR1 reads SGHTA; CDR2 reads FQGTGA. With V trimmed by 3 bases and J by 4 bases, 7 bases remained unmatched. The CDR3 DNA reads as TGTGCCAGCAGCTTTGGTCTAGCGGGAGGCGGCACCGGGGAGCTGTTTTTT. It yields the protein CASSFGLAGGGTGELFF.

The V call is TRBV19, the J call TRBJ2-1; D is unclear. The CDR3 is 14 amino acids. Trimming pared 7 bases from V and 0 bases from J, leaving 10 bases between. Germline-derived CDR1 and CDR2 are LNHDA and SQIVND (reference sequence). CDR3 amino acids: CASNLGGSYNEQFF. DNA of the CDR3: TGTGCCAGTAACCTTGGCGGCTCCTACAATGAGCAGTTCTTC.

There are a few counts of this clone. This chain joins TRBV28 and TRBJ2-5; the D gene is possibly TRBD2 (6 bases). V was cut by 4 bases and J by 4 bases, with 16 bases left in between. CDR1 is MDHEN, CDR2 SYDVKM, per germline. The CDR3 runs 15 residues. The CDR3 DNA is TGTGCCAGCAGTTCGCCTATGGGGGGTGCAGAGACCCAGTACTTC. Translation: CASSSPMGGAETQYF.

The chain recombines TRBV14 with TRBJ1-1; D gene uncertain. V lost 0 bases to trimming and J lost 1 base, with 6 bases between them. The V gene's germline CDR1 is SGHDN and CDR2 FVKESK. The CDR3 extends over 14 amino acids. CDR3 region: CASSQEWRNTEAFF. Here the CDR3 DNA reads TGTGCCAGCAGCCAAGAATGGAGGAACACTGAAGCTTTCTTT.

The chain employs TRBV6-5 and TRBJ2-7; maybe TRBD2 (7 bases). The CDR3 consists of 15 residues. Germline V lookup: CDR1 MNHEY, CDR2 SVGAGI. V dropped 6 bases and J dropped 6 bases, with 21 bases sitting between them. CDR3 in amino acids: CASRIQGGVGIEQYF. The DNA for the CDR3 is TGTGCCAGCAGAATACAGGGAGGGGTTGGTATCGAGCAGTACTTC.

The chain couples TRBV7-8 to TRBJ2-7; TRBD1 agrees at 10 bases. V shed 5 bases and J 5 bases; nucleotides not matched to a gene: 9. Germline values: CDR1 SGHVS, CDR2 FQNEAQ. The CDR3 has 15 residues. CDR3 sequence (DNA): TGTGCCAGCAGCATGGTCCCGGGACAGGGGAACGAGCAGTACTTC. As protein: CASSMVPGQGNEQYF.

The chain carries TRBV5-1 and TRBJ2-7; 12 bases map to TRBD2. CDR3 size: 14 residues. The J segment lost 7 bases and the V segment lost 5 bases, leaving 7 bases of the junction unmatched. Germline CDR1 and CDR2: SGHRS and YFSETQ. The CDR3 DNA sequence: TGCGCCAGCAGGCTACTAGCGGGAGGCGGGGAGCAGTACTTC. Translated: CASRLLAGGGEQYF. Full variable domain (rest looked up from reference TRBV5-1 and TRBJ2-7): KAGVTQTPRYLIKTRGQQVTLSCSPISGHRSVSWYQQTPGQGLQFLFEYFSETQRNKGNFPGRFSGRQFSNSRSEMNVSTLELGDSALYLCASRLLAGGGEQYFGPGTRLTVT.

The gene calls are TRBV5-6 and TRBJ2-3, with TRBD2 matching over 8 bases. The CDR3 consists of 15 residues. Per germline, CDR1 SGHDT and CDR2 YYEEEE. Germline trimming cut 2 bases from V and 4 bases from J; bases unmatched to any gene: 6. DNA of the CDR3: TGTGCCAGCAGCTTCCGGGGGGGCTATTCAGATACGCAGTATTTT. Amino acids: CASSFRGGYSDTQYF.

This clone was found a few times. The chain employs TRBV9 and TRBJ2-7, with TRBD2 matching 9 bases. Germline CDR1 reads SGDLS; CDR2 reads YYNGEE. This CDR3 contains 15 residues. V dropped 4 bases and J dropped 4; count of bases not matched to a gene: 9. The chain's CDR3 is CASSRGISGSYEQYF. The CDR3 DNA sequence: TGTGCCAGCAGCAGGGGTATTAGCGGGAGTTACGAGCAGTACTTC.

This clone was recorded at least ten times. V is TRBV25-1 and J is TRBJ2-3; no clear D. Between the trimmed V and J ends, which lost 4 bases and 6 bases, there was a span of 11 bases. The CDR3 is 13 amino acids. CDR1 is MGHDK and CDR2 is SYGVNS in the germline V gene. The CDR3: CASSVDGSDTQYF. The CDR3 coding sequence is TGTGCCAGCAGTGTTGATGGGTCCGATACGCAGTATTTT. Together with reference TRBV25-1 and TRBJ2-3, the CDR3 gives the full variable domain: EADIYQTPRYLVIGTGKKITLECSQTMGHDKMYWYQQDPGMELHLIHYSYGVNSTEKGDLSSESTVSRIRTEHFPLTLESARPSHTSQYLCASSVDGSDTQYFGPGTRLTVL.

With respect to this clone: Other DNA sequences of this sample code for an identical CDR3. CDR3 loop: CASSLNGFNEQFF. The CDR3 nucleotides read TGTGCCAGCAGTTTGAACGGGTTCAATGAGCAGTTCTTC. The chain uses TRBV28 and TRBJ2-1; D gene ambiguous. V gave up 3 bases and J gave up 6 bases, with 9 bases separating them. The germline gives CDR1 MDHEN, CDR2 SYDVKM. This CDR3 has 13 amino acids. Looking up the rest from reference TRBV28 and TRBJ2-1 gives the full variable domain: DVKVTQSSRYLVKRTGEKVFLECVQDMDHENMFWYRQDPGLGLRLIYFSYDVKMKEKGDIPEGYSVSREKKERFSLILESASTNQTSMYLCASSLNGFNEQFFGPGTRLTVL.

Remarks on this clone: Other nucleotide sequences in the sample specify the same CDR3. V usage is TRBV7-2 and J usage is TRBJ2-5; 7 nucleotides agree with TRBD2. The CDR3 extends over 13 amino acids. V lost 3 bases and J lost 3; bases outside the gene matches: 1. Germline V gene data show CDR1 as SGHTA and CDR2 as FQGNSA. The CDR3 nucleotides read TGTGCCAGCAGCTTTGCGGGGGAAGAGACCCAGTACTTC. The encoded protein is CASSFAGEETQYF.

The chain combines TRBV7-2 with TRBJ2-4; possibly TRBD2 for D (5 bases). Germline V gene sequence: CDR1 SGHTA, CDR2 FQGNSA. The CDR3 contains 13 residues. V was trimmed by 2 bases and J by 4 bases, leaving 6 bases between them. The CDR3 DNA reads TGTGCCAGCAGCTTAACTAGTAAAAACATTCAGTACTTC. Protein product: CASSLTSKNIQYF.

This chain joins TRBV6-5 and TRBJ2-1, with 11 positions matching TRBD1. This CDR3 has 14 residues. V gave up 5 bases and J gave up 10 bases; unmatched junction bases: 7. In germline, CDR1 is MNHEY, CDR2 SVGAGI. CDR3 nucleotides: TGTGCCAGCAGTCTCCGGGACAGGGGGAAGGAGCAGTTCTTC. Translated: CASSLRDRGKEQFF.

The CDR3: CASSLIATSGWDTQYF. CDR3 DNA: TGTGCCAGCAGCTTAATCGCGACTAGCGGCTGGGATACGCAGTATTTT. The J gene is TRBJ2-3, the V gene TRBV7-2; 9 bases line up with TRBD2. CDR3 length: 16 residues. With 2 bases clipped from V and 6 bases from J, the junction kept 9 bases outside the gene matches. Germline CDR1 is SGHTA and CDR2 is FQGNSA.

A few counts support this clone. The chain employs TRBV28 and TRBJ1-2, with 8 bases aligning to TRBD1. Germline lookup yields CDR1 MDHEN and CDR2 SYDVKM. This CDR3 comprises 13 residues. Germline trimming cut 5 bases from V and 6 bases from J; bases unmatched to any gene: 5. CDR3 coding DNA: TGTGCCAGCAGTATCCGGACAGGGAATGGCTACACCTTC. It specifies CASSIRTGNGYTF.